The 26 T cell receptor beta chains listed next were all sequenced from one sample in a study of human T cells and chemical hapten exposure. Using its own MiXCR run on the RACE reads, TCRdb lists one record per CDR3 protein. This sample carries 190,000 or so distinct CDR3 sequences, more than 20% of them seen once, and the ten largest clones take about 2.5%. Sample time point: patch test 3, about 24 weeks after DPC sensitization. Treatment given: therapeutic diphenylcyclopropenone sensitization with weekly scalp DPC. The specimen comprised whole blood, sampled in connection with sensitization to the hapten diphenylcyclopropenone (DPC). Receptor source: a woman between 40 and 50 years old with alopecia areata. Some clones in this sample may be carry-over from other donors' samples.

This clonotype was seen a few times. The V and J genes are TRBV6-6 and TRBJ1-2, with 8 bases that match TRBD1. This CDR3 has 14 residues. The trim removed 6 bases at V and 4 bases at J, leaving 7 bases unmatched. CDR1 MNHNY and CDR2 SVGAGI come from the germline V gene (reference sequence). The CDR3 is CASRTQGDLYGYTF. Written as DNA, the CDR3 is TGTGCCAGCAGGACACAGGGGGATCTCTATGGCTACACCTTC.

The chain employs TRBV29-1 and TRBJ1-1; D call uncertain. The CDR3 has 16 amino acids. The V gene's germline CDR1 is SQVTM and CDR2 ANQGSEA. The V end was cut by 5 bases, the J end by 0 bases, with 19 bases between. CDR3 sequence reads: CSVSPLLDGLNTEAFF. Written as DNA, the CDR3 is TGCAGCGTTTCCCCACTCCTGGACGGTTTGAACACTGAAGCTTTCTTT.

The sample holds a few counts of this clonotype. This chain links TRBV7-2 with TRBJ2-7, with D possibly matching TRBD1 (7 bases). V dropped 3 bases and J dropped 7 bases, with 13 bases sitting between them. Germline CDR1 and CDR2: SGHTA and FQGNSA. This CDR3 is 13 amino acids long. CDR3 nucleotide sequence: TGTGCCAGCAGCTTCGGCCAGGGGGGAGAGCAGTACTTC. It codes for CASSFGQGGEQYF.

This clonotype turned up a few times. The rearrangement links TRBV20-1 to TRBJ1-6, with D possibly being TRBD1 (5 bases). Between the trimmed V and J ends, which lost 1 base and 5 bases, there was a span of 12 bases. The CDR3 sequence is 15 residues long. Germline loops: CDR1 DFQATT, CDR2 SNEGSKA (reference sequence). For the CDR3, the DNA is TGCAGTGCTAGAGGTCGGGACTGGAATAATTCACCCCTCCACTTT. Its translation: CSARGRDWNNSPLHF.

This clonotype was counted ten times or more. The chain carries TRBV18 and TRBJ1-2, with a weak D call TRBD1 (6 bases). The ends were cut back, 3 bases at V and 2 bases at J, with 13 bases in the middle. CDR3 length: 15 residues. The germline CDR1 and CDR2 sequences are KGHSH and LQKENI. The CDR3 region is CASSPTRDTNYGYTF. The DNA for the CDR3 is TGTGCCAGCTCACCTACCCGGGACACCAACTATGGCTACACCTTC.

V and J are TRBV11-1 and TRBJ2-5; D is ambiguous. CDR3 size: 12 residues. CDR1 and CDR2 (germline): SGHAT, FQDESV (reference sequence). The V end was cut by 5 bases, the J end by 4 bases, with 8 bases between. The CDR3 DNA reads TGTGCCAGCAGCCCAGAAGGAGAGACCCAGTACTTC. Its protein is CASSPEGETQYF.

This rearrangement joins TRBV6-1 to TRBJ2-3; TRBD2 matches at 11 bases. With 11 bases clipped from V and 2 bases from J, the junction kept 6 bases outside the gene matches. CDR3 length: 14 residues. The germline V gene has CDR1 MNHNS and CDR2 SASEGT. Here the CDR3 DNA reads TGTGCCGGGGGGACTAGCGGCGACACAGATACGCAGTATTTT. Its protein product is CAGGTSGDTDTQYF.

The chain carries TRBV28 and TRBJ1-4; D is unresolved. This CDR3 region has 12 residues. The V gene's germline CDR1 is MDHEN and CDR2 SYDVKM. Trimming took off 8 bases at V and 8 bases at J, with 12 bases between the two ends. CDR3 sequence: CASLGQEEKLFF. CDR3 DNA: TGTGCCAGCCTGGGTCAGGAAGAAAAACTGTTTTTT.

This clonotype was detected only a few times. V is TRBV29-1 and J is TRBJ2-7; TRBD2 agrees at 7 bases. The germline CDR1 and CDR2 sequences are SQVTM and ANQGSEA. V trimming: 6 bases; J trimming: 1 base; junction bases outside the gene matches: 6. This CDR3 has 13 residues. The CDR3 bases are TGCAGCGTGACCACTAGCGCGTCCTACGAGCAGTACTTC. Translating it yields CSVTTSASYEQYF.

This chain uses TRBV29-1 with TRBJ1-3; 7 bases are shared with TRBD1. Losses at the gene ends were 3 bases for V and 8 bases for J; bases not matched to a gene: 1. CDR3 length equals 11 residues. The germline CDR1 and CDR2 sequences are SQVTM and ANQGSEA. The CDR3 bases are TGCAGCGTTGATCAGGGGGACACCATATATTTT. It specifies CSVDQGDTIYF.

The rearrangement joins TRBV21-1 to TRBJ1-2; the tabulated D call, TRBD1, remains unverified against the DNA. TRBV21-1 is designated a pseudogene. This CDR3 has 15 residues. The CDR3 DNA follows: TGTGCCAGCAGCAAAAAAGGACAGGTCTACTATGGCTACACCTTC. Encoded protein: CASSKKGQVYYGYTF.

The rearrangement uses TRBV27 and TRBJ2-1, with D uncertain. V was pared by 7 bases and J by 4 bases, with 14 bases between. Per the germline V gene, CDR1 is MNHEY and CDR2 is SMNVEV (reference sequence). CDR3 length: 14 amino acids. The chain's CDR3 is CASTYDPRYNEQFF. CDR3 nucleotides: TGTGCCAGCACTTATGACCCTCGTTACAATGAGCAGTTCTTC.

There are a few counts of this clonotype. The chain employs TRBV29-1 and TRBJ1-3, with D possibly being TRBD1 (6 bases). This CDR3 is 13 amino acids long. V lost 5 bases and J lost 4, with 12 bases in between. The germline gives CDR1 SQVTM, CDR2 ANQGSEA. This CDR3 is CSVLGDIGNTIYF. CDR3 in DNA: TGCAGCGTTCTAGGGGACATCGGAAACACCATATATTTT.

J is TRBJ1-1 and V is TRBV20-1, with TRBD1 as a possible D gene (5 bases). CDR1 is DFQATT, CDR2 SNEGSKA, per germline (reference sequence). The CDR3 runs 13 residues. V was clipped by 2 bases and J by 3 bases, with 10 bases between them. CDR3 coding DNA: TGCAGTGCTAGAAACAGGTATTACACTGAAGCTTTCTTT. This sequence encodes CSARNRYYTEAFF.

V and J are TRBV18 and TRBJ1-5; perhaps TRBD1 as D (5 bases). CDR3 length: 15 amino acids. In germline, CDR1 is KGHSH, CDR2 LQKENI. Deletions cut 6 bases from V and 1 base from J, with 13 bases between. Here the CDR3 reads CASSGGVLSNQPQHF. The CDR3 nucleotides read TGTGCCAGCTCGGGGGGGGTGTTGAGCAATCAGCCCCAGCATTTT.

The chain couples TRBV7-2 to TRBJ2-1; D is uncertain. The CDR3 loop spans 12 amino acids. Deletions cut 5 bases from V and 9 bases from J, with 11 bases between. The germline CDR1 and CDR2 sequences are SGHTA and FQGNSA. For the CDR3, the DNA is TGTGCCAGCAGCCCTGAGGTTGGTGAGCAGTTCTTC. This translates into CASSPEVGEQFF.

In this sample, this clonotype turned up many times. The V and J genes are TRBV29-1 and TRBJ1-5; D is unresolved. Germline V gene lookup returns CDR1 SQVTM and CDR2 ANQGSEA. CDR3 length: 11 amino acids. Trimming removed 2 bases from V and 11 bases from J, with 10 bases in between. The CDR3 nucleotides read TGCAGCGTTGAATTGACGGGAGCCCAGCATTTT. Its protein product is CSVELTGAQHF.

This chain connects TRBV28 to TRBJ2-5, with TRBD2 matching over 8 bases. The CDR3 runs to 14 residues. Germline lookup yields CDR1 MDHEN and CDR2 SYDVKM. V lost 6 bases and J lost 3; bases outside the gene matches: 6. The CDR3 DNA follows: TGTGCCAGCAGGCCTAGCGGGCCAAAAGAGACCCAGTACTTC. Its protein product is CASRPSGPKETQYF.

For this clonotype: Being one base from a much bigger clone, this may be a read error. The chain joins TRBV15 to TRBJ1-1; no reliable D call. Germline loops: CDR1 LNHNV, CDR2 YYDKDF (reference sequence). V was pared by 1 base and J by 4 bases, with 10 bases between. The CDR3 has 14 residues. The CDR3 sequence is CATSRAGGSTEAFF. For the CDR3, the DNA is TGTGCCACCAGCAGAGCGGGAGGGAGCACTGAAGCTTTCTTT.

This clonotype was observed at least ten times. The rearrangement links TRBV5-6 to TRBJ2-1; D is unclear. Germline V lookup: CDR1 SGHDT, CDR2 YYEEEE. The ends were cut back, 2 bases at V and 10 bases at J, with 7 bases in the middle. CDR3 size: 11 residues. CDR3 region: CASSFSREQFF. The CDR3 DNA follows: TGTGCCAGCAGCTTTAGCCGGGAGCAGTTCTTC.

CDR3 residues: CASSPQGALSQNIQYF. In DNA, the CDR3 is TGTGCCAGCAGTCCACAGGGGGCTCTTAGCCAAAACATTCAGTACTTC. The chain recombines TRBV27 with TRBJ2-4; 9 bases map to TRBD1. With 5 bases clipped from V and 5 bases from J, the junction kept 10 bases outside the gene matches. CDR1 and CDR2 (germline): MNHEY, SMNVEV (reference sequence). This CDR3 spans 16 amino acids.

This clonotype was seen once. The rearrangement uses TRBV29-1 and TRBJ1-5; no reliable D call. Germline values: CDR1 SQVTM, CDR2 ANQGSEA. The V and J ends lost 3 bases and 4 bases respectively, with 10 bases between them. This CDR3 has 13 residues. As DNA, the CDR3 is TGCAGCGTTGAGTTGAGCGGTAATCAGCCCCAGCATTTT. The encoded protein is CSVELSGNQPQHF.

This chain uses TRBV18 with TRBJ1-5; 7 bases map to TRBD1. Germline V CDR1 and CDR2: KGHSH, LQKENI. This CDR3 has 14 amino acids. V lost 1 base, J lost 4 bases, and 1 base stayed unmatched. The CDR3 region has the DNA TGTGCCAGCTCACCACGACAGGGAAATCAGCCCCAGCATTTT. Encoded protein: CASSPRQGNQPQHF.

This clonotype has ten or more counts. The chain couples TRBV7-9 to TRBJ2-1, with D hard to call. CDR1 and CDR2 from the germline V gene are SEHNR and FQNEAQ (reference sequence). The CDR3 loop spans 16 amino acids. V was trimmed by 5 bases and J by 7 bases, leaving 21 bases between them. The CDR3 sequence is CASSTPSRTGTNEQFF. The CDR3 DNA is TGTGCCAGCAGCACTCCTAGTCGCACCGGAACGAATGAGCAGTTCTTC.

The genes are TRBV9 and TRBJ2-7; the D gene is possibly TRBD2 (5 bases). V lost 0 bases and J 0 bases, leaving 10 bases between the germline ends. CDR1 and CDR2 (germline): SGDLS, YYNGEE. The CDR3 contains 15 residues. Here the CDR3 reads CASSVGSEISYEQYF. The CDR3 nucleotides read TGTGCCAGCAGCGTAGGTAGCGAAATCTCCTACGAGCAGTACTTC.

This clonotype has ten or more counts. CDR3 in amino acids: CASSTGGPYEQYF. CDR3 bases: TGTGCCAGCTCAACCGGGGGCCCCTACGAGCAGTACTTC. This chain joins TRBV18 and TRBJ2-7; TRBD1 or TRBD2 may be the D gene (6 bases each). V was cut by 5 bases and J by 2 bases, with 10 bases left in between. The CDR3 totals 13 residues. The germline gives CDR1 KGHSH, CDR2 LQKENI.